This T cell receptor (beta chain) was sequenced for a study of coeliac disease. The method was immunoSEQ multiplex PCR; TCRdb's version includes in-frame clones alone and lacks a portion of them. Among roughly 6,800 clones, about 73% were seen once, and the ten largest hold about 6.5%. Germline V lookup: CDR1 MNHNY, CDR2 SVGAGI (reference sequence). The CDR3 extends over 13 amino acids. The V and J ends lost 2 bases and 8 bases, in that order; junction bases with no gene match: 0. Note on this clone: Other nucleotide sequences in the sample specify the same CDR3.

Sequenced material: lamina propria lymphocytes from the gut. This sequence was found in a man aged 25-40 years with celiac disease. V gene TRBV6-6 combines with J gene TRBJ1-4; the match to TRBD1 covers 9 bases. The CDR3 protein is CASSYGTGEKLFF. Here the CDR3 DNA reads TGTGCCAGCAGTTACGGGACAGGGGAAAAACTGTTTTTT.